These 3 T cell receptor beta chains were all obtained from the same sample, sequenced in a study of T cells expressing NK-cell markers. TCRdb reworked the 5' RACE reads into one entry per CDR3 protein, no DNA. This repertoire includes about 190,000 distinct CDR3 sequences. Sequenced input: blood T cells: a sorted CD56 or NKG2C T cell subset, CD4+ or CD8+ T cells, or bulk PBMC T cells (not recorded which). The receptors come from a man aged 18-75 years in good health.

The chain combines TRBV7-9 with TRBJ2-7. CDR3 size: 12 residues. Germline V gene data show CDR1 as SEHNR and CDR2 as FQNEAQ (reference sequence). The CDR3 spells CASSSDGYEQYF.

The chain combines TRBV15 with TRBJ2-3; TCRdb gives TRBD1 as the D gene, but with no DNA this cannot be confirmed. The CDR3 contains 17 residues. The germline V gene encodes CDR1 LNHNV and CDR2 YYDKDF (reference sequence). CDR3 region: CATSPEMGRGRADTQYF.

The chain combines TRBV12-3 or TRBV12-4 with TRBJ2-5; as DNA is missing, the TRBD2 call by TCRdb cannot be tested. The CDR3 sequence is 16 residues long. CDR3 sequence reads: CASSPMGAGRWETQYF.